The 29 T cell receptor beta chains below come from one sample, sequenced in a study of OX40 agonist ivuxolimab in advanced cancers. Method: immunoSEQ multiplex PCR; TCRdb's copy keeps in-frame clones and lacks some. The data hold around 99,000 clones, with around 90% observed a single time. The sample consisted of CD4+ or CD8+ T cells sorted from blood, taken in a trial of the OX40 agonist ivuxolimab. The source is an adult with an advanced solid tumor such as melanoma, head and neck, liver or kidney cancer.

The chain joins TRBV7-8 to TRBJ1-1, with a possible D match to TRBD1 (6 bases). CDR1 is SGHVS and CDR2 is FQNEAQ in the germline V gene. With 6 bases removed from V and 1 base from J, the gap between germline ends came to 18 bases. The CDR3 extends over 16 amino acids. The CDR3 reads CASSYLGGPANTEAFF. The CDR3 region has the DNA TGTGCCAGCAGTTATTTGGGGGGCCCAGCGAACACTGAAGCTTTCTTT.

CDR3 sequence: CASRGQDDTEAFF. The CDR3, as DNA: TGTGCTAGCCGGGGACAGGATGATACTGAAGCTTTCTTT. V and J are TRBV12-5 and TRBJ1-1, with 8 bases lining up with TRBD1. This CDR3 has 13 residues. V gave up 9 bases and J gave up 5 bases; unmatched junction bases: 8. CDR1 is LGHNT and CDR2 is FRNRAP in the germline V gene.

The chain joins TRBV6-1 to TRBJ1-5; no reliable D call. From germline, CDR1 is MNHNS and CDR2 SASEGT. V gave up 7 bases and J gave up 11 bases, with 15 bases separating them. The CDR3 has 12 amino acids. The CDR3 reads CASTSPPGSQHF. CDR3 in DNA: TGTGCCAGCACCTCCCCTCCCGGGTCCCAGCATTTT.

V gene TRBV6-1 combines with J gene TRBJ1-2; D unresolved. Germline CDR1 is MNHNS and CDR2 is SASEGT. V shed 6 bases and J shed 4 bases, with 6 bases lying between them. The CDR3 length is 11 residues. The CDR3 sequence: CASSQLYGYTF. In DNA form, the CDR3 reads TGTGCCAGCAGCCAACTCTATGGCTACACCTTC.

This clone was seen more than once but under ten times. The chain employs TRBV20-1 and TRBJ1-2, with unresolved D. This CDR3 region has 11 residues. The germline V gene encodes CDR1 DFQATT and CDR2 SNEGSKA (reference sequence). The V gene lost 2 bases and the J gene lost 4 bases, with 5 bases spanning the gap. The CDR3: CSARRSYGYTF. CDR3 DNA: TGCAGTGCTAGACGGAGCTATGGCTACACCTTC.

This chain joins TRBV7-9 and TRBJ2-7, with D unclear. Germline CDR1 is SEHNR and CDR2 is FQNEAQ (reference sequence). The CDR3 covers 14 residues. Trimming stripped 1 base from V and 1 base from J, with 8 bases between. This CDR3 is CASSLEGPSYEQYF. CDR3 in DNA: TGTGCCAGCAGCTTAGAAGGACCTTCCTACGAGCAGTACTTC.

The chain carries TRBV28 and TRBJ2-7; TRBD1 matches 9 bases. The CDR3 is made up of 15 amino acids. CDR1 and CDR2 (germline): MDHEN, SYDVKM. V shed 6 bases, J shed 3 bases, and the junction held 9 bases outside the gene matches. The CDR3 protein is CASSNRDRANYEQYF. The CDR3 bases are TGTGCCAGCAGCAACCGGGACAGGGCCAACTACGAGCAGTACTTC.

V usage is TRBV12-1 and J usage is TRBJ2-6; TRBD1, the table's D call, lacks a check against the DNA. TRBV12-1 is termed a pseudogene. This CDR3 is 14 amino acids long. The CDR3 loop is CASIGQSRANVLTF. CDR3 in DNA: TGTGCCAGCATAGGACAAAGTCGGGCCAACGTCCTGACTTTC.

CDR3 region: CASRNIIPADRGYNEQFF. DNA of the CDR3: TGTGCCAGCAGAAATATAATTCCGGCCGACAGGGGCTACAATGAGCAGTTCTTC. The V gene is TRBV13, the J gene TRBJ2-1; 8 bases align to TRBD1. CDR1 is PRHDT and CDR2 is FYEKMQ in the germline V gene (reference sequence). Losses at the gene ends were 6 bases for V and 3 bases for J; bases not matched to a gene: 16. This CDR3 region has 18 residues.

The rearrangement links TRBV6-5 to TRBJ1-3; possibly TRBD1 for D (6 bases). V was shortened by 7 bases and J by 4 bases, with 14 bases between the two germline ends. CDR3 length equals 14 residues. Germline V gene data show CDR1 as MNHEY and CDR2 as SVGAGI. In DNA, the CDR3 is TGTGCCAGCAAGATCGGGACAAGCGGAAACACCATATATTTT. Its protein product is CASKIGTSGNTIYF.

This sequence joins TRBV6-5 and TRBJ2-7; 9 bases fit TRBD1. Unmatched junction bases numbered 2, after V lost 5 bases and J lost 0 bases. The germline CDR1 and CDR2 sequences are MNHEY and SVGAGI. The CDR3 has 14 residues. The CDR3 loop is CASSGQGISYEQYF. The CDR3 DNA reads TGTGCCAGCAGTGGACAGGGGATCTCCTACGAGCAGTACTTC.

This chain joins TRBV7-2 and TRBJ1-3, with D hard to call. The CDR3 contains 15 residues. Trimming took 4 bases from V and 1 from J, leaving 11 bases between them. Per germline, CDR1 SGHTA and CDR2 FQGNSA. The CDR3 spells CASSSLSGSGNTIYF. For the CDR3, the DNA is TGTGCCAGCAGCTCCTTGTCAGGATCTGGAAACACCATATATTTT.

The chain links TRBV12-5 to TRBJ2-5; tentative D call: TRBD1 (6 bases). The CDR3 spans 13 residues. CDR1 is LGHNT and CDR2 is FRNRAP in the germline V gene. Trimming cost V 1 base and J 5 bases, with 8 bases left between them. Written as DNA, the CDR3 is TGTGCTAGTGGTTTGGACAGGGACGAGACCCAGTACTTC. Amino acids: CASGLDRDETQYF. Full variable domain (remainder filled in from reference TRBV12-5 and TRBJ2-5): DARVTQTPRHKVTEMGQEVTMRCQPILGHNTVFWYRQTMMQGLELLAYFRNRAPLDDSGMPKDRFSAEMPDATLATLKIQPSEPRDSAVYFCASGLDRDETQYFGPGTRLLVL.

This clone was seen once. V and J are TRBV4-1 and TRBJ1-4, with D unclear. V was clipped by 1 base and J by 0 bases, with 9 bases between them. This CDR3 has 16 residues. Germline values: CDR1 MGHRA, CDR2 YSYEKL. This chain's CDR3 is CASSQAHVATNEKLFF. The CDR3 region has the DNA TGCGCCAGCAGCCAAGCGCACGTTGCAACTAATGAAAAACTGTTTTTT.

The chain carries TRBV4-2 and TRBJ2-1; D possibly corresponds to TRBD1 (6 bases). The germline V gene has CDR1 LGHNA and CDR2 YNFKEQ. This CDR3 is 15 amino acids long. V was cut by 4 bases and J by 4 bases, with 14 bases left in between. CDR3 sequence reads: CASSRDRSGYNEQFF. DNA for the CDR3: TGTGCCAGCAGCCGAGACAGGTCGGGGTACAATGAGCAGTTCTTC.

This clone was seen only once. This sequence joins TRBV28 and TRBJ1-2; D perhaps matches TRBD1 (5 bases). The germline V gene has CDR1 MDHEN and CDR2 SYDVKM. Trimming shortened V by 3 bases and J by 0 bases, and 8 bases separated the two germline ends. The CDR3 runs to 14 residues. The CDR3 nucleotides read TGTGCCAGCAGTTTCGGGGGAGCTAACTATGGCTACACCTTC. This translates into CASSFGGANYGYTF.

The chain recombines TRBV11-2 with TRBJ1-1; D gene ambiguous. V dropped 6 bases and J dropped 4 bases, with 18 bases sitting between them. CDR3 length equals 15 residues. Germline CDR1 is SGHAT and CDR2 is FQNNGV. The CDR3: CASSPQASTGTEAFF. DNA for the CDR3: TGTGCCAGCAGTCCCCAAGCGTCGACTGGCACTGAAGCTTTCTTT. Full variable domain (rest looked up from reference TRBV11-2 and TRBJ1-1): EAGVAQSPRYKIIEKRQSVAFWCNPISGHATLYWYQQILGQGPKLLIQFQNNGVVDDSQLPKDRFSAERLKGVDSTLKIQPAKLEDSAVYLCASSPQASTGTEAFFGQGTRLTVV.

This chain uses TRBV5-8 with TRBJ1-5; 9 bases are shared with TRBD1. V trimming: 4 bases; J trimming: 6 bases; junction bases outside the gene matches: 11. The CDR3 spans 16 residues. Germline loops: CDR1 SGHTS, CDR2 YDEGEE. This CDR3 reads CASSGRTGARVQPQHF. CDR3 nucleotides: TGTGCCAGCAGCGGTAGGACAGGGGCGAGGGTTCAGCCCCAGCATTTT. Looking up the rest from reference TRBV5-8 and TRBJ1-5 gives the full variable domain: EAGVTQSPTHLIKTRGQQATLRCSPISGHTSVYWYQQALGLGLQFLLWYDEGEERNRGNFPPRFSGRQFPNYSSELNVNALELEDSALYLCASSGRTGARVQPQHFGDGTRLSIL.

This clone was found once. The chain recombines TRBV27 with TRBJ1-6; TRBD1 matches 7 bases. The CDR3 contains 18 residues. In germline, CDR1 is MNHEY, CDR2 SMNVEV (reference sequence). V shed 0 bases and J 2 bases; nucleotides not matched to a gene: 7. CDR3 sequence reads: CASSLSGDRDPYNSPLHF. The CDR3 DNA reads TGTGCCAGCAGTTTATCGGGTGACAGGGACCCCTATAATTCACCCCTCCACTTT.

J is TRBJ2-1 and V is TRBV10-3; TRBD1 might be the D (6 bases). This CDR3 has 13 amino acids. Trimming removed 3 bases at V and 8 bases at J, with 11 bases between. Germline V gene sequence: CDR1 ENHRY, CDR2 SYGVKD. CDR3 nucleotide sequence: TGTGCCATCAGTGATATGGGGGCCGATGAGCAGTTCTTC. It specifies CAISDMGADEQFF.

This clone was recorded a few times. The chain is built from TRBV4-1 and TRBJ1-1; D remains unclear. There are 14 residues in the CDR3. V was pared by 6 bases and J by 0 bases, with 11 bases between. Germline V gene data show CDR1 as MGHRA and CDR2 as YSYEKL. CDR3 coding DNA: TGCGCCAGCAGAAGTCGGACCTTGAACACTGAAGCTTTCTTT. Its protein product is CASRSRTLNTEAFF.

The chain employs TRBV5-6 and TRBJ1-1, with D hard to call. Trimming took 1 base from V and 0 from J, leaving 4 bases between them. The germline gives CDR1 SGHDT, CDR2 YYEEEE. The CDR3 is 13 residues long. CDR3 nucleotide sequence: TGTGCCAGCAGCTTGCTAGTGAACACTGAAGCTTTCTTT. Translation gives CASSLLVNTEAFF.

The V gene is TRBV27, the J gene TRBJ1-1, with D unresolved. Per the germline V gene, CDR1 is MNHEY and CDR2 is SMNVEV (reference sequence). V lost 0 bases to trimming and J lost 3 bases, with 5 bases between them. The CDR3 is made up of 13 amino acids. CDR3 bases: TGTGCCAGCAGTTTATCTCCGTACACTGAAGCTTTCTTT. It specifies CASSLSPYTEAFF.

The CDR3 region has the DNA TGTGCCAGTAGTATCCAACCGACAGGGATTAGCACAGATACGCAGTATTTT. Amino acids: CASSIQPTGISTDTQYF. The rearrangement uses TRBV19 and TRBJ2-3; 7 nucleotides match TRBD1. The V gene end was trimmed by 3 bases and the J gene end by 0 bases; junction bases not matched to a gene: 9. In germline, CDR1 is LNHDA, CDR2 SQIVND (reference sequence). The CDR3 has 17 residues. Full variable domain (rest looked up from reference TRBV19 and TRBJ2-3): DGGITQSPKYLFRKEGQNVTLSCEQNLNHDAMYWYRQDPGQGLRLIYYSQIVNDFQKGDIAEGYSVSREKKESFPLTVTSAQKNPTAFYLCASSIQPTGISTDTQYFGPGTRLTVL.

V usage is TRBV29-1 and J usage is TRBJ1-2; D remains ambiguous. Germline V gives CDR1 SQVTM, CDR2 ANQGSEA. V was shortened by 4 bases and J by 3 bases, with 12 bases between the two germline ends. This CDR3 is built from 13 residues. The CDR3 DNA follows: TGCAGCGTTGGAGAGCGTTTCGACTATGGCTACACCTTC. Translation: CSVGERFDYGYTF.

V gene TRBV19 combines with J gene TRBJ2-3; no clear D. Germline V gene data show CDR1 as LNHDA and CDR2 as SQIVND (reference sequence). The CDR3 is made up of 15 amino acids. Trimming shortened V by 3 bases and J by 2 bases, and 12 bases separated the two germline ends. CDR3 sequence: CASSMAFANTDTQYF. The DNA for the CDR3 is TGTGCCAGTAGTATGGCTTTCGCTAACACAGATACGCAGTATTTT.

The chain has TRBV10-3 and TRBJ1-1, with D possibly TRBD1 on 5 matching bases. Germline CDR1 reads ENHRY; CDR2 reads SYGVKD. This CDR3 region has 16 residues. V dropped 4 bases and J dropped 4 bases, with 19 bases sitting between them. CDR3 amino acids: CAISASGQGSGTEAFF. DNA of the CDR3: TGTGCCATCAGTGCTTCGGGGCAGGGCTCTGGCACTGAAGCTTTCTTT.

The rearrangement joins TRBV28 to TRBJ1-1, with D perhaps matching TRBD1 (6 bases). Germline-derived CDR1 and CDR2 are MDHEN and SYDVKM. V lost 4 bases and J lost 1, with 16 bases in between. The CDR3 runs to 16 residues. CDR3 coding DNA: TGTGCCAGCAGTTCCGCGGGGGCAGGGCGGAACACTGAAGCTTTCTTT. Amino acid sequence: CASSSAGAGRNTEAFF.

This clone was seen only once. The chain uses TRBV6-4 and TRBJ2-6; D call uncertain. Germline V lookup: CDR1 MRHNA, CDR2 SNTAGT. Trimming stripped 8 bases from V and 0 bases from J, with 14 bases between. The CDR3 has 16 amino acids. The CDR3 here is CASSAGFTSGANVLTF. CDR3 DNA sequence: TGTGCCAGCTCGGCAGGATTTACCTCTGGGGCCAACGTCCTGACTTTC.